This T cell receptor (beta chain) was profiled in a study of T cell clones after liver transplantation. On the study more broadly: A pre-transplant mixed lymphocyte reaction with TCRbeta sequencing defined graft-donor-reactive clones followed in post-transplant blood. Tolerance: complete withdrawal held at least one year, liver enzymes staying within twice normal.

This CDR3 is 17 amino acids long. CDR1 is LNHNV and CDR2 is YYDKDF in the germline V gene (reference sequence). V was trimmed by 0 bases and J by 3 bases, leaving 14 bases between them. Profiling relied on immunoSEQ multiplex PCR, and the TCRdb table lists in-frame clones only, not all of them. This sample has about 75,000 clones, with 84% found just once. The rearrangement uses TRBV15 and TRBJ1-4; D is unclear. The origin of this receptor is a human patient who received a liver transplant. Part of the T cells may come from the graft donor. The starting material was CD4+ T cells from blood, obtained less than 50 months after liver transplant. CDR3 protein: CATSRDREATSNEKLFF. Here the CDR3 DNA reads TGTGCCACCAGCAGAGATCGGGAGGCAACCTCTAATGAAAAACTGTTTTTT.